These T cell receptor beta chains were read from a single sample in a study of neurological immune-mediated disorders. TCRdb processed the 5' RACE reads anew with MiXCR; each CDR3 protein has one entry. The sample records 78,000 or so distinct CDR3 sequences, approximately 5% being singletons. What was sequenced was PBMCs. The origin of the receptors is a woman aged 25 to 45 with multiple sclerosis. CDR3s include the opening cysteine and the closing phenylalanine or tryptophan. The D gene is left open where the match is weak. The size field is filled for only some rows; it gives once, few, many or a size class.

CDR3,DNA,size,J,D,V
CASSFRSWNTEAFF,TGTGCCAGCAGTTTCAGAAGCTGGAACACTGAAGCTTTCTTT,few,TRBJ1-1,.,TRBV12-3/TRBV12-4
CSVAGTADYEQYF,TGCAGTGTAGCCGGGACAGCCGACTACGAGCAGTACTTC,many,TRBJ2-7,TRBD1,TRBV20-1
CASSDRTGASNEKLFF,TGCGCCAGCAGCGATCGAACAGGGGCGTCTAATGAAAAACTGTTTTTT,.,TRBJ1-4,TRBD1,TRBV5-1
CASSIQGGIGYTF,TGTGCCAGTAGTATACAGGGTGGGATTGGCTACACCTTC,.,TRBJ1-2,.,TRBV19
CSARGTGAVNEKLFF,TGCAGTGCTAGAGGAACAGGGGCAGTTAATGAAAAACTGTTTTTT,many,TRBJ1-4,TRBD1,TRBV20-1
CASSLSGGVDKNTEAFF,TGTGCCAGCAGTTTATCGGGGGGCGTCGACAAGAACACTGAAGCTTTCTTT,many,TRBJ1-1,.,TRBV28
CAIGGVFYGYTF,TGTGCCATCGGCGGGGTGTTCTATGGCTACACCTTC,many,TRBJ1-2,.,TRBV12-3/TRBV12-4
CSAREASGRRYNEQFF,TGCAGTGCTAGAGAGGCTAGCGGGAGACGCTACAATGAGCAGTTCTTC,many,TRBJ2-1,TRBD2,TRBV20-1
CASSLDHYGYTF,TGCGCCAGCAGCCTGGACCATTATGGCTACACCTTC,many,TRBJ1-2,.,TRBV5-1
CASSQNAGLGQPQHF,TGTGCCAGCAGCCAGAACGCAGGGCTCGGTCAGCCCCAGCATTTT,many,TRBJ1-5,.,TRBV5-5
CSVADRGVYNEQFF,TGCAGCGTAGCGGACAGGGGTGTCTACAATGAGCAGTTCTTC,many,TRBJ2-1,TRBD1,TRBV29-1
CASSSSGGIQETQYF,TGCGCCAGCAGCTCGAGCGGGGGGATACAAGAGACCCAGTACTTC,.,TRBJ2-5,TRBD2,TRBV5-1
CASSLYAGGGMRGDTQYF,TGTGCCAGCAGTTTATACGCCGGGGGCGGGATGAGGGGAGATACGCAGTATTTT,many,TRBJ2-3,.,TRBV28
CSARDLRGGGHNEQFF,TGCAGTGCTAGAGATCTACGGGGGGGCGGCCACAATGAGCAGTTCTTC,many,TRBJ2-1,TRBD2,TRBV20-1
CASSLRRHSNQPQHF,TGCGCCAGCAGCCTCAGGCGTCATAGCAATCAGCCCCAGCATTTT,many,TRBJ1-5,.,TRBV10-2
CASSSASHNEQFF,TGTGCCAGCAGCTCCGCCTCACACAATGAGCAGTTCTTC,many,TRBJ2-1,.,TRBV7-7
CASSRDRGTKEQFF,TGTGCCAGCAGTCGGGACAGGGGGACAAAAGAGCAGTTCTTC,many,TRBJ2-1,TRBD1,TRBV27
CSARVTDNEQFF,TGCAGTGCTAGAGTGACAGACAATGAGCAGTTCTTC,many,TRBJ2-1,.,TRBV20-1
CASSQTGMDKNIQYF,TGCGCCAGCAGCCAGACAGGGATGGACAAAAACATTCAGTACTTC,many,TRBJ2-4,TRBD1,TRBV5-1
CASSPSSEYGYTF,TGTGCCAGCAGCCCAAGCTCAGAGTATGGCTACACCTTC,few,TRBJ1-2,.,TRBV7-3
CSAIVATNEKLFF,TGCAGTGCAATCGTAGCAACTAATGAAAAACTGTTTTTT,.,TRBJ1-4,.,TRBV20-1
CSVEGGLAGEGAYNEQFF,TGCAGCGTTGAGGGGGGACTAGCGGGAGAGGGGGCCTACAATGAGCAGTTCTTC,many,TRBJ2-1,TRBD2,TRBV29-1
CSASRGRGYEQYF,TGCAGTGCTTCCAGGGGTAGAGGCTACGAGCAGTACTTC,many,TRBJ2-7,.,TRBV20-1
CASGGRASGAEQFF,TGTGCCAGCGGGGGACGGGCTAGCGGGGCCGAGCAGTTCTTC,many,TRBJ2-1,TRBD2,TRBV6-2/TRBV6-3
CASSQGQGGNIQYF,TGTGCCAGCAGTCAAGGACAGGGAGGGAACATTCAGTACTTC,few,TRBJ2-4,.,TRBV28
CASSLGERDTQYF,TGCGCCAGCAGCTTGGGCGAGCGGGATACGCAGTATTTT,many,TRBJ2-3,.,TRBV5-1
CSAGTGYSYEQYF,TGCAGTGCCGGGACAGGGTACTCCTACGAGCAGTACTTC,once,TRBJ2-7,TRBD1,TRBV20-1
CASSLVFGTSGRIQETQYF,TGCGCCAGCAGCTTGGTCTTTGGGACTAGCGGGAGGATCCAAGAGACCCAGTACTTC,few,TRBJ2-5,TRBD2,TRBV5-1
CASSEDWHGAGEKLFF,TGTGCCAGCAGTGAAGACTGGCACGGGGCGGGGGAAAAACTGTTTTTT,many,TRBJ1-4,.,TRBV25-1
CASSQISGGFETQYF,TGTGCCAGCAGCCAGATTAGCGGGGGGTTTGAGACCCAGTACTTC,many,TRBJ2-5,TRBD2,TRBV7-3
CSVPTGTRNEQFF,TGCAGTGTCCCGACCGGGACTAGGAATGAGCAGTTCTTC,many,TRBJ2-1,TRBD2,TRBV20-1
CSARGVVGRNEKLFF,TGCAGTGCTAGAGGGGTGGTCGGGAGAAATGAAAAACTGTTTTTT,many,TRBJ1-4,.,TRBV20-1
CASRGAGAYEQYF,TGTGCCAGCAGAGGCGCGGGGGCATACGAGCAGTACTTC,many,TRBJ2-7,.,TRBV28
CASRIGRLNTEAFF,TGTGCCAGCAGGATCGGACGGTTGAACACTGAAGCTTTCTTT,many,TRBJ1-1,.,TRBV2
CASSNRQGWSEAFF,TGTGCCAGCAGTAACCGACAGGGGTGGTCTGAAGCTTTCTTT,many,TRBJ1-1,TRBD1,TRBV6-5
CASSQLTGDYNEQFF,TGTGCCAGCAGCCAATTGACAGGGGACTACAATGAGCAGTTCTTC,few,TRBJ2-1,TRBD1,TRBV14
CASSLVAGAPIYSNQPQHF,TGTGCCAGCAGTTTAGTAGCAGGGGCGCCGATTTATAGCAATCAGCCCCAGCATTTT,many,TRBJ1-5,.,TRBV12-3/TRBV12-4
CSAPRGGLRYNEQFF,TGCAGTGCTCCTCGTGGCGGACTACGTTACAATGAGCAGTTCTTC,many,TRBJ2-1,.,TRBV20-1
CAISEMSSNYGYTF,TGTGCCATCAGTGAGATGAGTTCTAACTATGGCTACACCTTC,many,TRBJ1-2,.,TRBV10-3
CASSSHWGGPDTGELFF,TGTGCCAGCAGCTCACACTGGGGGGGACCTGACACCGGGGAGCTGTTTTTT,medium-sized,TRBJ2-2,TRBD2,TRBV7-8
CASSNHRFSGNTIYF,TGTGCCAGCAGCAATCACAGGTTCTCTGGAAACACCATATATTTT,many,TRBJ1-3,.,TRBV7-2
CSAKGQGHQPQHF,TGCAGTGCCAAGGGACAGGGACATCAGCCCCAGCATTTT,many,TRBJ1-5,TRBD1,TRBV20-1
CSATTSGAYNEQFF,TGCAGTGCCACCACTAGCGGGGCTTACAATGAGCAGTTCTTC,many,TRBJ2-1,TRBD2,TRBV20-1
CSASPGIREQFF,TGCAGTGCTAGTCCCGGGATACGTGAGCAGTTCTTC,.,TRBJ2-1,.,TRBV20-1
CSGGITTSTDTQYF,TGCAGCGGTGGGATTACGACAAGCACAGATACGCAGTATTTT,.,TRBJ2-3,.,TRBV29-1
CASKAGGSYNEQFF,TGTGCCAGCAAAGCGGGGGGCTCCTACAATGAGCAGTTCTTC,.,TRBJ2-1,TRBD2,TRBV6-2/TRBV6-3
CSAHLLNDDEQFF,TGCAGTGCCCACCTCCTTAACGATGATGAGCAGTTCTTC,many,TRBJ2-1,.,TRBV20-1
CASSLLQGDGEQYF,TGCGCCAGCAGCTTGTTACAGGGAGACGGCGAGCAGTACTTC,many,TRBJ2-7,.,TRBV5-1
CASSSGSGDYGYTF,TGTGCCAGCAGCTCGGGGTCGGGCGACTATGGCTACACCTTC,many,TRBJ1-2,.,TRBV7-2
CASSPLRQGTEAFF,TGTGCCAGCAGCCCCTTACGACAGGGCACTGAAGCTTTCTTT,.,TRBJ1-1,TRBD1,TRBV3-1
CASSLAGTTAWANEKLFF,TGCGCCAGCAGCTTAGCCGGGACAACAGCTTGGGCTAATGAAAAACTGTTTTTT,many,TRBJ1-4,.,TRBV5-1
CASSTTGSYEQYF,TGCGCCAGCAGTACCACAGGGTCCTACGAGCAGTACTTC,many,TRBJ2-7,.,TRBV5-1
CSDFMGLAGNTIYF,TGCAGTGATTTCATGGGGTTAGCTGGAAACACCATATATTTT,many,TRBJ1-3,.,TRBV20-1
CASSLFGGNYGYTF,TGTGCCAGCAGTTTATTTGGGGGTAACTATGGCTACACCTTC,.,TRBJ1-2,.,TRBV12-3/TRBV12-4
CASSSVGQETQYF,TGTGCCAGCAGCTCCGTAGGTCAAGAGACCCAGTACTTC,many,TRBJ2-5,.,TRBV7-7
CSVAGRAKNIQYF,TGCAGCGTTGCTGGGAGGGCCAAAAACATTCAGTACTTC,many,TRBJ2-4,.,TRBV29-1
CSARDRGYTEAFF,TGCAGTGCTAGGGACAGGGGGTACACTGAAGCTTTCTTT,many,TRBJ1-1,TRBD1,TRBV20-1
CSVPNIQYF,TGCAGCGTCCCGAACATTCAGTACTTC,many,TRBJ2-4,.,TRBV29-1
CASSQGGVMPQHF,TGTGCCAGCAGTCAGGGCGGGGTAATGCCCCAGCATTTT,many,TRBJ1-5,.,TRBV28